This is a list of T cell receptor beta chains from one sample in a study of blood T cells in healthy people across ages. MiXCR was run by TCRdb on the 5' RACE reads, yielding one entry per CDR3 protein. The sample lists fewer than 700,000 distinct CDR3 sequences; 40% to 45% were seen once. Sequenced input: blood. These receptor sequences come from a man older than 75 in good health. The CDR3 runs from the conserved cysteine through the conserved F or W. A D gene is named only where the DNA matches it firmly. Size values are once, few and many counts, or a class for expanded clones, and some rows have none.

CDR3: CASSVNPGSYEQYF; DNA: TGTGCCAGCAGCGTAAATCCGGGTTCCTACGAGCAGTACTTC; V: TRBV7-2; size: .; J: TRBJ2-7; D: .
CDR3: CASSEEGLIYNKQYF; DNA: TGTGCCAGCAGTGAGGAGGGCCTTATCTACAATAAGCAGTACTTC; V: TRBV2; size: .; J: TRBJ2-5; D: .
CDR3: CAISEGSGRSLYEQYF; DNA: TGTGCCATCAGTGAGGGTAGCGGGAGGAGCCTTTACGAGCAGTACTTC; V: TRBV10-3; size: .; J: TRBJ2-7; D: TRBD2
CDR3: CASTPAGASSYNEQYF; DNA: TGCGCCAGCACTCCAGCAGGGGCGAGCTCCTACAATGAGCAGTACTTC; V: TRBV5-1; size: .; J: TRBJ2-7; D: .
CDR3: CASSLDRVGCEQYF; DNA: TGTGCCAGCAGCTTGGACAGGGTTGGGTGCGAGCAGTACTTC; V: TRBV5-6; size: .; J: TRBJ2-7; D: .
CDR3: CASRPGKGADTQYF; DNA: TGTGCCTCGAGACCTGGGAAAGGCGCAGATACGCAGTATTTT; V: TRBV10-3; size: .; J: TRBJ2-3; D: .
CDR3: CSASQAASGANVLTF; DNA: TGCAGTGCTAGTCAGGCAGCTTCTGGGGCCAACGTCCTGACTTTC; V: TRBV20-1; size: many; J: TRBJ2-6; D: .
CDR3: CASSQRASGGGTDTQYF; DNA: TGTGCCAGCAGCCAAAGGGCTAGCGGGGGTGGCACAGATACGCAGTATTTT; V: TRBV12-3/TRBV12-4; size: .; J: TRBJ2-3; D: TRBD2
CDR3: CAYSGGRGTVSYEQYF; DNA: TGTGCCTACTCTGGGGGTCGCGGGACCGTATCCTACGAGCAGTACTTC; V: TRBV5-6; size: .; J: TRBJ2-7; D: .
CDR3: CASSYLRGEQYF; DNA: TGTGCCAGCAGTTACCTGCGGGGCGAGCAGTACTTC; V: TRBV6-5; size: .; J: TRBJ2-7; D: .
CDR3: CSAYTGTTPHGELFF; DNA: TGCAGTGCCTACACCGGGACTACCCCACACGGGGAGCTGTTTTTT; V: TRBV20-1; size: .; J: TRBJ2-2; D: TRBD2
CDR3: CASTDTGQETQYF; DNA: TGTGCCAGCACCGACACGGGGCAAGAGACCCAGTACTTC; V: TRBV5-5; size: .; J: TRBJ2-5; D: .
CDR3: CASSLTSGHEKLFF; DNA: TGTGCCAGCAGCTTAACTTCGGGGCACGAAAAACTGTTTTTT; V: TRBV7-9; size: .; J: TRBJ1-4; D: .
CDR3: CASSENPNLSIDTQYF; DNA: TGTGCCAGCAGTGAAAACCCAAATCTAAGCATAGATACGCAGTATTTT; V: TRBV6-1; size: .; J: TRBJ2-3; D: .
CDR3: CASSFPGLGDTQYF; DNA: TGTGCCAGCAGCTTCCCCGGCCTCGGAGATACGCAGTATTTT; V: TRBV13; size: .; J: TRBJ2-3; D: .
CDR3: CASKGDTEAFF; DNA: TGTGCCAGCAAGGGGGACACTGAAGCTTTCTTT; V: TRBV27; size: few; J: TRBJ1-1; D: .
CDR3: CASSQVGTGGNEQYF; DNA: TGCGCCAGCAGCCAAGTCGGGACAGGGGGCAACGAGCAGTACTTC; V: TRBV4-3; size: few; J: TRBJ2-7; D: TRBD1
CDR3: CASSSGSVYNEQFF; DNA: TGTGCCAGCAGCTCGGGGTCGGTATACAATGAGCAGTTCTTC; V: TRBV11-3; size: few; J: TRBJ2-1; D: .
CDR3: CASSAGEREQYF; DNA: TGTGCCAGCAGTGCCGGAGAACGAGAGCAGTACTTC; V: TRBV6-1; size: .; J: TRBJ2-7; D: .
CDR3: CASSLPLASGIFDEQFF; DNA: TGCGCCAGCAGCTTGCCGTTAGCTAGCGGGATTTTCGATGAGCAGTTCTTC; V: TRBV5-1; size: .; J: TRBJ2-1; D: TRBD2
CDR3: CASSLGGTNHGYTF; DNA: TGTGCCAGCAGTTTAGGGGGTACTAACCATGGCTACACCTTC; V: TRBV28; size: .; J: TRBJ1-2; D: .
CDR3: CASSQEGQGFNYGYTF; DNA: TGTGCCAGCAGCCAAGAGGGACAGGGTTTCAACTATGGCTACACCTTC; V: TRBV14; size: .; J: TRBJ1-2; D: TRBD1
CDR3: CASSLTSGGLQNIQYF; DNA: TGTGCCAGCAGCTTAACTAGCGGGGGTCTACAAAACATTCAGTACTTC; V: TRBV7-2; size: few; J: TRBJ2-4; D: TRBD2
CDR3: CASGFQGAGEKLFF; DNA: TGTGCCAGCGGATTCCAGGGGGCAGGAGAAAAACTGTTTTTT; V: TRBV11-2; size: .; J: TRBJ1-4; D: TRBD1